Below are 22 T cell receptor beta chains sequenced from a single sample in a study of blood T cell repertoires in COVID-19. Assay: immunoSEQ multiplex PCR; the TCRdb copy retains only in-frame clones and omits some. In the table there are 250,000 to 300,000 clones, roughly nine tenths of which are singletons. Sequenced sample: peripheral blood. These receptors were taken from a man aged 50-60 years with acute or convalescent COVID-19.

This chain uses TRBV19 with TRBJ2-3; D call uncertain. Trimming removed 8 bases at V and 2 bases at J, with 17 bases between. Germline V CDR1 and CDR2: LNHDA, SQIVND (reference sequence). The CDR3 spans 15 residues. The CDR3 loop is CASSTPGRFTDTQYF. CDR3 DNA sequence: TGTGCCAGTTCCACTCCGGGTCGTTTCACAGATACGCAGTATTTT.

V usage is TRBV9 and J usage is TRBJ2-7; 10 bases map to TRBD2. Germline values: CDR1 SGDLS, CDR2 YYNGEE. The CDR3 runs 15 residues. The J segment lost 0 bases and the V segment lost 2 bases, leaving 2 bases of the junction unmatched. CDR3 DNA: TGTGCCAGCAGCGTTGGACTAGCGGACTCCTACGAGCAGTACTTC. Protein: CASSVGLADSYEQYF. The whole variable domain, filled in from reference TRBV9 and TRBJ2-7, reads DSGVTQTPKHLITATGQRVTLRCSPRSGDLSVYWYQQSLDQGLQFLIQYYNGEERAKGNILERFSAQQFPDLHSELNLSSLELGDSALYFCASSVGLADSYEQYFGPGTRLTVT.

The chain couples TRBV13 to TRBJ2-3, with D maybe TRBD2 (6 bases). V lost 3 bases, J lost 5 bases, and 21 bases lay in between. Germline V gene data show CDR1 as PRHDT and CDR2 as FYEKMQ (reference sequence). The CDR3 has 17 residues. The CDR3 coding sequence is TGTGCCAGCAGCTTCCGCGAAGCGCCAGTGCGGGGAGATACGCAGTATTTT. Its protein product is CASSFREAPVRGDTQYF.

The chain has TRBV18 and TRBJ2-2; 7 nucleotides agree with TRBD1. The CDR3 length is 15 residues. The V gene's germline CDR1 is KGHSH and CDR2 LQKENI. V lost 9 bases to trimming and J lost 0 bases; unmatched junction nucleotides: 7. Here the CDR3 reads CASAPGTANTGELFF. In nucleotides, the CDR3 is TGTGCCAGTGCCCCCGGGACAGCGAACACCGGGGAGCTGTTTTTT.

The V call is TRBV6-4, the J call TRBJ2-7; 12 positions match TRBD2. The junction had 6 bases not matched to a gene; V was cut back by 0 bases and J by 6 bases. The CDR3 totals 16 residues. CDR1 is MRHNA, CDR2 SNTAGT, per germline. The CDR3 is CASSDSKPSGGGEQYF. CDR3 DNA sequence: TGTGCCAGCAGTGACTCGAAGCCTAGCGGGGGGGGCGAGCAGTACTTC.

The CDR3 DNA reads as TGTGCCAGCAGCTCTTTAGGGGGAGGGGTGGAAGAGCAGTACTTC. Its translation: CASSSLGGGVEEQYF. The chain uses TRBV11-2 and TRBJ2-7; D perhaps matches TRBD2 (7 bases). Germline V gene sequence: CDR1 SGHAT, CDR2 FQNNGV. This CDR3 has 15 amino acids. With 4 bases removed from V and 7 bases from J, the gap between germline ends came to 20 bases.

The gene calls are TRBV6-1 and TRBJ1-3, with D unclear. This CDR3 is 14 amino acids long. CDR1 is MNHNS, CDR2 SASEGT, per germline. The V end was cut by 2 bases, the J end by 4 bases, with 9 bases between. The CDR3 nucleotides read TGTGCCAGCAGTGAACGGGGAGCGGGAAACACCATATATTTT. It codes for CASSERGAGNTIYF.

This chain connects TRBV19 to TRBJ1-2; 7 bases map to TRBD1. The germline CDR1 and CDR2 sequences are LNHDA and SQIVND (reference sequence). The CDR3 runs 13 residues. The J segment lost 4 bases and the V segment lost 5 bases, leaving 4 bases of the junction unmatched. In nucleotides, the CDR3 is TGTGCCAGTAGTCAGACAGGGCTCTATGGCTACACCTTC. Translated: CASSQTGLYGYTF.

The rearrangement uses TRBV7-9 and TRBJ2-3; 10 nucleotides align to TRBD2. Germline CDR1 reads SEHNR; CDR2 reads FQNEAQ (reference sequence). The CDR3 is made up of 16 amino acids. The V and J ends lost 4 bases and 6 bases, in that order; junction bases with no gene match: 10. CDR3 sequence: CASSSNLAGAPDTQYF. Here the CDR3 DNA reads TGTGCCAGCAGCTCTAATCTAGCGGGAGCCCCCGATACGCAGTATTTT. Looking up the rest from reference TRBV7-9 and TRBJ2-3 gives the full variable domain: DTGVSQNPRHKITKRGQNVTFRCDPISEHNRLYWYRQTLGQGPEFLTYFQNEAQLEKSRLLSDRFSAERPKGSFSTLEIQRTEQGDSAMYLCASSSNLAGAPDTQYFGPGTRLTVL.

This clone was seen a handful of times. This chain connects TRBV7-9 to TRBJ1-2; 7 bases are a match to TRBD1. The CDR3 is made up of 14 amino acids. Germline CDR1 is SEHNR and CDR2 is FQNEAQ (reference sequence). V dropped 5 bases and J dropped 3; count of bases not matched to a gene: 6. Written as DNA, the CDR3 is TGTGCCAGCAGCGTGACAGGGCTGGACTATGGCTACACCTTC. Its protein product is CASSVTGLDYGYTF.

J is TRBJ2-5 and V is TRBV5-1; TRBD1 matches at 8 bases. The length of the CDR3 is 15 residues. Trimming cost V 4 bases and J 5 bases; bases outside gene matches: 10. Germline loops: CDR1 SGHRS, CDR2 YFSETQ. CDR3 protein: CASSLGQGAFETQYF. The DNA of the CDR3 is TGCGCCAGCAGCCTAGGACAGGGAGCCTTCGAGACCCAGTACTTC. The complete variable domain, with remaining parts taken from reference TRBV5-1 and TRBJ2-5, reads KAGVTQTPRYLIKTRGQQVTLSCSPISGHRSVSWYQQTPGQGLQFLFEYFSETQRNKGNFPGRFSGRQFSNSRSEMNVSTLELGDSALYLCASSLGQGAFETQYFGPGTRLLVL.

The chain's CDR3 is CASSLVPREGRRVLWKAFF. DNA of the CDR3: TGTGCCAGCAGCTTAGTCCCCCGGGAGGGCAGGCGCGTTCTGTGGAAAGCTTTCTTT. The chain employs TRBV11-3 and TRBJ1-1; D is unclear. The CDR3 sequence is 19 residues long. Germline V gene data show CDR1 as SGHNT and CDR2 as YENEEA. Trimming removed 1 base from V and 9 bases from J, with 30 bases in between.

The chain links TRBV7-8 to TRBJ1-1; D is undetermined. Trimming pared 0 bases from V and 6 bases from J, leaving 14 bases between. The CDR3 is made up of 15 amino acids. Germline assignment: CDR1 SGHVS and CDR2 FQNEAQ. The CDR3, as DNA: TGTGCCAGCAGCTTAGCGAGGCCCGGGTTCGCTGAAGCTTTCTTT. Its protein product is CASSLARPGFAEAFF. Filled out from reference TRBV7-8 and TRBJ1-1, the complete variable domain reads GAGVSQSPRYKVAKRGQDVALRCDPISGHVSLFWYQQALGQGPEFLTYFQNEAQLDKSGLPSDRFFAERPEGSVSTLKIQRTQQEDSAVYLCASSLARPGFAEAFFGQGTRLTVV.

The chain recombines TRBV5-1 with TRBJ1-1, with 7 nucleotides matching TRBD1. Germline V gives CDR1 SGHRS, CDR2 YFSETQ. The V gene end was trimmed by 0 bases and the J gene end by 3 bases; junction bases not matched to a gene: 5. The CDR3 loop spans 15 amino acids. CDR3 coding DNA: TGCGCCAGCAGCTTGGTCGGCAGGGGGGACACTGAAGCTTTCTTT. It yields the protein CASSLVGRGDTEAFF.

The V gene is TRBV2, the J gene TRBJ1-4; 9 positions match TRBD1. CDR1 and CDR2 from the germline V gene are SNHLY and FYNNEI. The V gene end was trimmed by 6 bases and the J gene end by 7 bases; junction bases not matched to a gene: 6. The CDR3 runs to 14 residues. CDR3 sequence (DNA): TGTGCCAGCAGCCCCGGGACAGGGTTTGAAAAACTGTTTTTT. This codes for CASSPGTGFEKLFF. Using reference TRBV2 and TRBJ1-4 for the parts outside the CDR3, the full variable domain is EPEVTQTPSHQVTQMGQEVILRCVPISNHLYFYWYRQILGQKVEFLVSFYNNEISEKSEIFDDQFSVERPDGSNFTLKIRSTKLEDSAMYFCASSPGTGFEKLFFGSGTQLSVL.

In its sample, this clone was seen a few times. This sequence joins TRBV29-1 and TRBJ2-6; no firm D call. Deletions cut 6 bases from V and 0 bases from J, with 3 bases between. This CDR3 is built from 12 residues. Germline values: CDR1 SQVTM, CDR2 ANQGSEA. The CDR3 sequence is CSVLSGANVLTF. Written as DNA, the CDR3 is TGCAGCGTCCTCTCTGGGGCCAACGTCCTGACTTTC.

This clone was observed a few times. The chain uses TRBV11-3 and TRBJ2-3; maybe TRBD2 (6 bases). Germline V gene lookup returns CDR1 SGHNT and CDR2 YENEEA. The CDR3 consists of 16 residues. Trimming removed 4 bases from V and 1 base from J, with 15 bases in between. This chain's CDR3 is CASSSGLDPRTDTQYF. The CDR3 DNA sequence: TGTGCCAGCAGCTCGGGACTCGACCCACGCACAGATACGCAGTATTTT.

This clone was picked up one time. CDR3 loop: CASSPGQGTNYGYTF. Written as DNA, the CDR3 is TGTGCCAGCTCACCGGGGCAGGGGACTAACTATGGCTACACCTTC. This chain connects TRBV18 to TRBJ1-2, with D perhaps TRBD1 (6 bases). Trimming removed 3 bases from V and 0 bases from J, with 11 bases in between. Germline CDR1 KGHSH, CDR2 LQKENI. This CDR3 has 15 residues. The full variable domain, in which reference TRBV18 and TRBJ1-2 provide the parts outside the CDR3, is NAGVMQNPRHLVRRRGQEARLRCSPMKGHSHVYWYRQLPEEGLKFMVYLQKENIIDESGMPKERFSAEFPKEGPSILRIQQVVRGDSAAYFCASSPGQGTNYGYTFGSGTRLTVV.

This chain uses TRBV27 with TRBJ1-6; 10 nucleotides align to TRBD1. Germline V CDR1 and CDR2: MNHEY, SMNVEV (reference sequence). The junction had 4 bases not matched to a gene; V was cut back by 5 bases and J by 0 bases. The CDR3 length is 17 residues. CDR3 DNA: TGTGCCAGCAGTCGGGGACAGGGGAGCTCCTATAATTCACCCCTCCACTTT. Translating gives CASSRGQGSSYNSPLHF.

V gene TRBV18 combines with J gene TRBJ1-1; TRBD1 matches at 8 bases. Germline assignment: CDR1 KGHSH and CDR2 LQKENI. The CDR3 totals 16 residues. Losses at the gene ends were 0 bases for V and 7 bases for J; bases not matched to a gene: 10. The CDR3: CASSPPRTGLKGEAFF. CDR3 nucleotides: TGTGCCAGCTCACCACCACGGACAGGGCTAAAGGGTGAAGCTTTCTTT.

This clone was seen a single time. This chain connects TRBV5-1 to TRBJ2-7; TRBD1 matches 10 bases. V lost 4 bases to trimming and J lost 4 bases; unmatched junction nucleotides: 8. Germline CDR1 is SGHRS and CDR2 is YFSETQ. The CDR3 sequence is 15 residues long. The CDR3 DNA sequence: TGCGCCAGCAGCCTGGGGGGGACAGGGGTTTACGAGCAGTACTTC. Its protein is CASSLGGTGVYEQYF.

The chain couples TRBV30 to TRBJ2-5; TRBD2 agrees at 11 bases. V dropped 0 bases and J dropped 4; count of bases not matched to a gene: 4. This CDR3 is 15 amino acids long. Per the germline V gene, CDR1 is GTSNPN and CDR2 is SVGIG (reference sequence). CDR3 bases: TGTGCCTGGAGTGTAGGCGGGACTAGCGGAGAGACCCAGTACTTC. Its translation: CAWSVGGTSGETQYF. Full variable domain (remainder filled in from reference TRBV30 and TRBJ2-5): SQTIHQWPATLVQPVGSPLSLECTVEGTSNPNLYWYRQAAGRGLQLLFYSVGIGQISSEVPQNLSASRPQDRQFILSSKKLLLSDSGFYLCAWSVGGTSGETQYFGPGTRLLVL.